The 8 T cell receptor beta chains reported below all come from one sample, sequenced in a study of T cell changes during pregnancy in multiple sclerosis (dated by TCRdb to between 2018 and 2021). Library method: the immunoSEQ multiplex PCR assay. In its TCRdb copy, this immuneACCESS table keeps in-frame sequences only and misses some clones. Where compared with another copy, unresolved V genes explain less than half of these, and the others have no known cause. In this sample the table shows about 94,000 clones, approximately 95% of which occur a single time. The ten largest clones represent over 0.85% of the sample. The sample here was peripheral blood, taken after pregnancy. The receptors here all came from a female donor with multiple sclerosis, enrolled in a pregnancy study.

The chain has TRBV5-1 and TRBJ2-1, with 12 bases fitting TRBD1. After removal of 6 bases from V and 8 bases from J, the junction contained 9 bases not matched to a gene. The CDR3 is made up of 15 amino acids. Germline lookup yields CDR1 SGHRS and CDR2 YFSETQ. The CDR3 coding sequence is TGCGCCAGCATCCAGGGGACAGGGGGCTTCGATGAGCAGTTCTTC. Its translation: CASIQGTGGFDEQFF.

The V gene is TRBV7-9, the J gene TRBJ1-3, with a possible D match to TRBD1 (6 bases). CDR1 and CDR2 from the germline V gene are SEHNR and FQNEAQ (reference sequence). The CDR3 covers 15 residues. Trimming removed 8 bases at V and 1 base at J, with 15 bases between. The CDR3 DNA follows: TGTGCCAGCGGGCGGATGGGGGCTTCTGGAAACACCATATATTTT. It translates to CASGRMGASGNTIYF.

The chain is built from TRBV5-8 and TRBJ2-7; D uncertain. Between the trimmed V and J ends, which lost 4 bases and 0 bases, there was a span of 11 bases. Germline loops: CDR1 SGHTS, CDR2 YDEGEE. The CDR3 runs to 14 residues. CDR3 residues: CASSPEASSYEQYF. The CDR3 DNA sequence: TGTGCCAGCAGCCCTGAGGCGAGCTCCTACGAGCAGTACTTC.

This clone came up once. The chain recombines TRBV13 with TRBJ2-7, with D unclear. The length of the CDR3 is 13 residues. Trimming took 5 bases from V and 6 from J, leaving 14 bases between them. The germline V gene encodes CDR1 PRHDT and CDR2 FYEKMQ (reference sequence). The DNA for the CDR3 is TGTGCCAGCAGCCCTAGAGGCATTGGCGAGCAGTACTTC. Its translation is CASSPRGIGEQYF.

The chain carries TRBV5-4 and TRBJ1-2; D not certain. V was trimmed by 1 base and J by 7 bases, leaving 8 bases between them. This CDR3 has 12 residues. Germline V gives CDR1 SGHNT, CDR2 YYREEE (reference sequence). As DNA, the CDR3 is TGTGCCAGCAGCTTGAACCGGGGTGGCTACACCTTC. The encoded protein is CASSLNRGGYTF.

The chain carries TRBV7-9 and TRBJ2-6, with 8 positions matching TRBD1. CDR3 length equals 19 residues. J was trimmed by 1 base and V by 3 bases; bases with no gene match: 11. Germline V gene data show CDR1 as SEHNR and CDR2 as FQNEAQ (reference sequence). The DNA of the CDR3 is TGTGCCAGCAGCTTTGGGGCAGGGGGCGGGAAGTCTGGGGCCAACGTCCTGACTTTC. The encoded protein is CASSFGAGGGKSGANVLTF.

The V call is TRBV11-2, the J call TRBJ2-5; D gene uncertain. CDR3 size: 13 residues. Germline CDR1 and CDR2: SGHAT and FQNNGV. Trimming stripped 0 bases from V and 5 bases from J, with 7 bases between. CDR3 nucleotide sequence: TGTGCCAGCAGCTTAGATTCCACTGAGACCCAGTACTTC. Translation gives CASSLDSTETQYF.

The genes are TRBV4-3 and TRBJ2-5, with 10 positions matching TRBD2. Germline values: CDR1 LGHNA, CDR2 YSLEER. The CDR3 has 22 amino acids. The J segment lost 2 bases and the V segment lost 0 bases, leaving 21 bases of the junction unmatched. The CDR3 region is CASSQDLGLAGALRSFQETQYF. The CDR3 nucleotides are TGCGCCAGCAGCCAAGATCTGGGGCTAGCGGGAGCGCTCCGATCCTTTCAAGAGACCCAGTACTTC.